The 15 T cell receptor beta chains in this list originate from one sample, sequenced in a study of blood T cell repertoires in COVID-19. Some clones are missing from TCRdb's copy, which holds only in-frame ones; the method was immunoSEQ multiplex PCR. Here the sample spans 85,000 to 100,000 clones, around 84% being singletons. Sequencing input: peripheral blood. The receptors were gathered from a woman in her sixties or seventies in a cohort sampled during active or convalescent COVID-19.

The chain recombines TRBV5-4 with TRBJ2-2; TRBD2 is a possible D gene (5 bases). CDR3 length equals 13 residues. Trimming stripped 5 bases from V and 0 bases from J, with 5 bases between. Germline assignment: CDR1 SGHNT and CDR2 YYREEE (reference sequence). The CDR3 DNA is TGTGCCAGCAGGGGAGCGAACACCGGGGAGCTGTTTTTT. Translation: CASRGANTGELFF.

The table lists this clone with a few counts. The chain's CDR3 is CASSYHQGPEAFF. CDR3 DNA: TGTGCCAGCAGTTACCACCAGGGGCCTGAAGCTTTCTTT. The chain uses TRBV6-5 and TRBJ1-1, with D possibly being TRBD1 (6 bases). The V end was cut by 2 bases, the J end by 6 bases, with 10 bases between. CDR1 MNHEY and CDR2 SVGAGI come from the germline V gene. The CDR3 totals 13 residues.

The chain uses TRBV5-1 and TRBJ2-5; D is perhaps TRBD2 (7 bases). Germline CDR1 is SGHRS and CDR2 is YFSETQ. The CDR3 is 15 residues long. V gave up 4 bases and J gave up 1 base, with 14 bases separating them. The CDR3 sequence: CASSLGRGAQETQYF. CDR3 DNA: TGCGCCAGCAGCCTGGGCCGGGGGGCCCAAGAGACCCAGTACTTC.

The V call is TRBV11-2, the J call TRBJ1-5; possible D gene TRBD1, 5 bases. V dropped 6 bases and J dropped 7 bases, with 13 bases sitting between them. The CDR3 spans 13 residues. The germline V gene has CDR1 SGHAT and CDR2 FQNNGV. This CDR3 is CASSRGVRQPQHF. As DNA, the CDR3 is TGTGCCAGCAGTAGGGGTGTTCGGCAGCCCCAGCATTTT.

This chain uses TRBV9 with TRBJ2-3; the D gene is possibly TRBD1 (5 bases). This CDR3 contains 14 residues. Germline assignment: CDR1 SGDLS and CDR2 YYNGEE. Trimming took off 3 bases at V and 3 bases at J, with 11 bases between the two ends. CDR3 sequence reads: CASSEQVRTDTQYF. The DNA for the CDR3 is TGTGCCAGCAGCGAACAGGTTAGGACAGATACGCAGTATTTT.

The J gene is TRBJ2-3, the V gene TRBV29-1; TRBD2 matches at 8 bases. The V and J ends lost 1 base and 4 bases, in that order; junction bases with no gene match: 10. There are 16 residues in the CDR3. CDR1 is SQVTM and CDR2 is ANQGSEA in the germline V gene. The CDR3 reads CSVEGGAGDLADTQYF. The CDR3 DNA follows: TGCAGCGTTGAAGGGGGAGCGGGAGATCTCGCAGATACGCAGTATTTT.

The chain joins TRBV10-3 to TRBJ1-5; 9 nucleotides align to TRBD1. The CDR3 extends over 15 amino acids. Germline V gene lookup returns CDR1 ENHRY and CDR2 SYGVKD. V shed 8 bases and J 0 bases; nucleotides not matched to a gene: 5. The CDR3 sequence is CAIRQGENSNQPQHF. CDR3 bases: TGTGCCATCCGACAGGGGGAAAATAGCAATCAGCCCCAGCATTTT.

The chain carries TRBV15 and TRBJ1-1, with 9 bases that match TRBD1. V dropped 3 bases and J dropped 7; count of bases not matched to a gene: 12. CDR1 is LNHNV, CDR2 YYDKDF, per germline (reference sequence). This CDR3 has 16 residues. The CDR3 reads CATSSFRDRVNREAFF. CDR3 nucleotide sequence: TGTGCCACCAGCAGTTTCCGGGACAGGGTAAATCGTGAAGCTTTCTTT. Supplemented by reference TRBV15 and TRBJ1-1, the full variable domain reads DAMVIQNPRYQVTQFGKPVTLSCSQTLNHNVMYWYQQKSSQAPKLLFHYYDKDFNNEADTPDNFQSRRPNTSFCFLDIRSPGLGDTAMYLCATSSFRDRVNREAFFGQGTRLTVV.

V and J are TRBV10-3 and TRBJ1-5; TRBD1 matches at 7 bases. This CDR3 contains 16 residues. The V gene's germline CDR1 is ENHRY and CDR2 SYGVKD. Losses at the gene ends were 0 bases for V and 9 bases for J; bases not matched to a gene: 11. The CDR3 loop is CAISESARGESRPQHF. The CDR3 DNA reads TGTGCCATCAGTGAGTCGGCCAGGGGGGAATCACGGCCCCAGCATTTT.

As DNA, the CDR3 is TGCGCCAGCAGCCGCCCGACAGGTCAAACTGAAAAACTGTTTTTT. It encodes CASSRPTGQTEKLFF. The chain uses TRBV4-1 and TRBJ1-4; D is possibly TRBD1 (6 bases). Germline V gene lookup returns CDR1 MGHRA and CDR2 YSYEKL. CDR3 length: 15 residues. Trimming stripped 4 bases from V and 7 bases from J, with 16 bases between.

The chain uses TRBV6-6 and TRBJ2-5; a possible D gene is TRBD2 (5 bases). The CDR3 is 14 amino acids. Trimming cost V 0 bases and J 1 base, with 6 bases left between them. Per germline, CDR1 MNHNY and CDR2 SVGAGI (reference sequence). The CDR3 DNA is TGTGCCAGCAGTTACTCAAGCGGCCAAGAGACCCAGTACTTC. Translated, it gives CASSYSSGQETQYF.

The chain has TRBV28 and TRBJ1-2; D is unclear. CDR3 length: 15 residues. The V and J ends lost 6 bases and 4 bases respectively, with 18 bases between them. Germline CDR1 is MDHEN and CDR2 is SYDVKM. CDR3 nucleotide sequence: TGTGCCAGCAGAAGAAACAGCATACGTCTCTATGGCTACACCTTC. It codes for CASRRNSIRLYGYTF.

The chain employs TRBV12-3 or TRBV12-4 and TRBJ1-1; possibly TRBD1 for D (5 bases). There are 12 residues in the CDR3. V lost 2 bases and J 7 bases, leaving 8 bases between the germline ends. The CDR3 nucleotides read TGTGCCAGCAGTTTAAGAACAGGTGAAGCTTTCTTT. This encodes CASSLRTGEAFF.

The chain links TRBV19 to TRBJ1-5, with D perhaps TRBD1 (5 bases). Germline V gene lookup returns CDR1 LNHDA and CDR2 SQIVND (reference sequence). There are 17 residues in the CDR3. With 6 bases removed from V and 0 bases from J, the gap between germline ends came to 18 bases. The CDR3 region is CASSFGAAFGSNQPQHF. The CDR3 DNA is TGTGCCAGTAGCTTTGGGGCGGCTTTTGGTAGCAATCAGCCCCAGCATTTT.

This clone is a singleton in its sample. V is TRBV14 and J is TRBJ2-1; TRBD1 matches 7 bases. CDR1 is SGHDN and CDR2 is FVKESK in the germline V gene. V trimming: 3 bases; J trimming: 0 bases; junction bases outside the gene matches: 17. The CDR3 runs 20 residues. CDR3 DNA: TGTGCCAGCAGCCAGGGAAGGCAGCTCCCTGGACAGGCCTCCTACAATGAGCAGTTCTTC. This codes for CASSQGRQLPGQASYNEQFF.